A selection of T cell receptor beta chains follows, all from one sample in a study of coeliac disease. TCRdb's table, derived via immunoSEQ multiplex PCR, lists solely in-frame clones and lacks some. In the table there are around 3,000 clones, roughly 50% of which are singletons. The sequenced sample consisted of intraepithelial lymphocytes from the gut. The receptors originated from a woman in her 70s with celiac disease. Each CDR3 is given with its conserved first and last residue. Fields, in order: CDR3 length, D gene, J gene, clone size, V gene, CDR3 protein, CDR3 DNA. D genes are given only for firm matches. Not all rows give a size; the values are once, few, many and, for expanded clones, a class.

13 | NA | TRBJ2-7 | NA | TRBV6-1 | CASSELIVYEQYF | TGTGCCAGCAGTGAGTTAATTGTCTACGAGCAGTACTTC
14 | TRBD1 | TRBJ1-1 | few | TRBV7-2 | CASDGDRGLPEAFF | TGTGCCAGCGACGGAGATAGGGGGCTCCCTGAAGCTTTCTTT
14 | NA | TRBJ2-3 | few | TRBV7-2 | CASSFGRVTDTQYF | TGTGCCAGCAGCTTTGGGCGGGTCACAGATACGCAGTATTTT
15 | NA | TRBJ2-1 | few | TRBV18 | CASSPLMSSYNEQFF | TGTGCCAGCTCACCCCTCATGAGCTCCTACAATGAGCAGTTCTTC
11 | NA | TRBJ1-1 | NA | TRBV30 | CAWDAGADAFF | TGTGCCTGGGATGCGGGGGCGGATGCTTTCTTT
14 | NA | TRBJ1-4 | NA | TRBV6-6 | CASSYGGWGEKLFF | TGTGCCAGCAGTTACGGGGGCTGGGGGGAAAAACTGTTTTTT
15 | NA | TRBJ2-7 | NA | TRBV5-4 | CASSFPTGFSYEQYF | TGTGCCAGCAGCTTCCCCACGGGATTTTCCTACGAGCAGTACTTC
14 | NA | TRBJ1-1 | NA | TRBV6-5 | CASSYYGGAEGRFF | TGTGCCAGCAGTTACTATGGGGGCGCAGAGGGTCGCTTCTTT
16 | TRBD2 | TRBJ2-1 | few | TRBV9 | CASSAGGGNSYNEQFF | TGTGCCAGCAGCGCGGGCGGGGGTAACTCCTACAATGAGCAGTTCTTC
15 | TRBD2 | TRBJ2-1 | few | TRBV11-2 | CATQPLRGGRDEQFF | TGTGCCACCCAACCTTTACGGGGGGGGAGGGATGAGCAGTTCTTC
13 | NA | TRBJ1-2 | few | TRBV10-1 | CASSESFQYGYTF | TGCGCCAGCAGTGAGTCCTTCCAGTATGGCTACACCTTC
13 | TRBD1 | TRBJ1-6 | medium-sized | TRBV6-4 | CASRQGDGSPLHF | TGTGCCAGTAGACAGGGGGACGGTTCACCCCTCCACTTT
14 | NA | TRBJ2-7 | NA | TRBV4-2 | CASSQGTAGYEQYF | TGTGCCAGCAGCCAAGGTACAGCGGGCTACGAGCAGTACTTC
13 | TRBD2 | TRBJ2-7 | NA | TRBV7-6 | CASSQIGGGEQYF | TGTGCCAGCAGCCAAATCGGGGGGGGCGAGCAGTACTTC
17 | TRBD1 | TRBJ1-2 | medium-sized | TRBV7-2 | CASSLGIPGQGIYGYTF | TGTGCCAGCAGCTTAGGAATCCCGGGACAGGGGATCTATGGCTACACCTTC
17 | NA | TRBJ2-7 | NA | TRBV30 | CAWSVRAGKLSQYEQYF | TGTGCCTGGAGTGTACGGGCAGGGAAACTATCCCAGTACGAGCAGTACTTC
15 | NA | TRBJ2-1 | NA | TRBV7-2 | CASSLVGGPGDEQFF | TGTGCCAGCAGCTTGGTGGGGGGGCCAGGTGATGAGCAGTTCTTC
14 | NA | TRBJ1-2 | few | TRBV28 | CASSFYPQGSGYTF | TGTGCCAGCAGTTTTTATCCCCAGGGGAGCGGCTACACCTTC
15 | TRBD1 | TRBJ2-2 | NA | TRBV7-3 | CASSSGQVRTGELFF | TGTGCCAGCAGTTCGGGACAGGTCCGCACCGGGGAGCTGTTTTTT
14 | NA | TRBJ2-1 | few | TRBV6-5 | CASSVSRTYNEQFF | TGTGCCAGCAGTGTATCTAGGACCTACAATGAGCAGTTCTTC
15 | TRBD2 | TRBJ2-7 | once | TRBV28 | CASSLRREGFYEQYF | TGTGCCAGCAGTTTACGGAGGGAGGGGTTTTACGAGCAGTACTTC
14 | NA | TRBJ2-6 | NA | TRBV27 | CASSFRSGANVLTF | TGTGCCAGCAGTTTCAGGTCTGGGGCCAACGTCCTGACTTTC
14 | NA | TRBJ2-2 | NA | TRBV4-3 | CASSQSEELGELFF | TGCGCCAGCAGCCAGTCGGAGGAACTCGGGGAGCTGTTTTTT
15 | NA | TRBJ2-7 | medium-sized | TRBV6-5 | CASSPGDRTVGEQYF | TGTGCCAGCAGTCCCGGCGACAGGACGGTGGGCGAGCAGTACTTC
15 | NA | TRBJ1-5 | NA | TRBV6-5 | CASSPYRQAYQPQHF | TGTGCCAGCAGTCCCTATAGACAGGCCTATCAGCCCCAGCATTTT
15 | NA | TRBJ2-7 | NA | TRBV11-2 | CASSLEPGQNYEQYF | TGTGCCAGCAGCTTAGAGCCAGGACAAAACTACGAGCAGTACTTC
11 | NA | TRBJ1-1 | NA | TRBV29-1 | CSVDSQAEAFF | TGCAGCGTTGATTCACAGGCTGAAGCTTTCTTT
12 | NA | TRBJ1-1 | once | TRBV10-3 | CAISEPDREAFF | TGTGCCATCAGTGAGCCCGACAGGGAAGCTTTCTTT
14 | TRBD2 | TRBJ2-3 | NA | TRBV23-1 | CASRLAGLTDTQYF | TGCGCCAGCAGGCTAGCGGGGCTCACAGATACGCAGTATTTT
15 | TRBD1 | TRBJ1-1 | few | TRBV11-2 | CASSLRQGGDTEAFF | TGTGCCAGCAGCTTACGTCAGGGGGGAGACACTGAAGCTTTCTTT
15 | TRBD1 | TRBJ1-2 | NA | TRBV7-9 | CASSLSDRNLEGYTF | TGTGCCAGCAGCTTATCGGACAGGAACCTCGAGGGCTACACCTTC
14 | TRBD1 | TRBJ2-7 | NA | TRBV19 | CASTPTGGIYEQYF | TGTGCCAGTACCCCGACAGGGGGAATCTACGAGCAGTACTTC
14 | TRBD1 | TRBJ2-7 | once | TRBV14 | CASRKTGVPSEQYF | TGTGCCAGCAGGAAAACAGGGGTGCCCTCTGAGCAGTACTTC
16 | TRBD2 | TRBJ2-7 | NA | TRBV6-6 | CASRLGGSGGSYEQYF | TGTGCCAGCAGACTGGGTGGTAGCGGGGGGTCCTACGAGCAGTACTTC
12 | NA | TRBJ2-2 | NA | TRBV19 | CASSILSGELFF | TGTGCCAGTAGTATTCTTAGCGGGGAGCTGTTTTTT
14 | TRBD1 | TRBJ1-1 | NA | TRBV27 | CASSTGTGETEAFF | TGTGCCAGCTCTACCGGGACAGGGGAGACTGAAGCTTTCTTT
13 | NA | TRBJ1-2 | NA | TRBV11-2 | CASSLDPSYGYTF | TGTGCCAGCAGCTTAGACCCCAGCTATGGCTACACCTTC
15 | TRBD2 | TRBJ2-2 | NA | TRBV6-7 | CASAGGPKDTGELFF | TGTGCCAGTGCGGGGGGCCCTAAGGACACCGGGGAGCTGTTTTTT
15 | TRBD1 | TRBJ2-1 | NA | TRBV28 | CASSGPSTGIYEQFF | TGTGCCAGCAGTGGCCCCTCGACAGGGATATATGAGCAGTTCTTC
15 | TRBD1 | TRBJ1-2 | medium-sized | TRBV6-5 | CASSYGGQGGFGYTF | TGTGCCAGCAGTTATGGGGGACAGGGGGGATTCGGCTACACCTTC
14 | TRBD2 | TRBJ2-3 | few | TRBV2 | CASSGLADTDTQYF | TGTGCCAGCAGCGGACTAGCGGACACAGATACGCAGTATTTT
19 | NA | TRBJ1-1 | NA | TRBV7-3 | CASSLAALSVKVMNTEAFF | TGTGCCAGCAGCTTAGCAGCGTTGTCAGTAAAGGTCATGAACACTGAAGCTTTCTTT
17 | NA | TRBJ2-6 | few | TRBV9 | CASSVGAREAGANVLTF | TGTGCCAGCAGCGTGGGGGCCCGAGAGGCTGGGGCCAACGTCCTGACTTTC
14 | TRBD1 | TRBJ2-7 | few | TRBV4-3 | CASSPRTGSYEQYF | TGCGCCAGCAGCCCGCGGACAGGGTCCTACGAGCAGTACTTC
17 | NA | TRBJ1-3 | NA | TRBV9 | CASSVLGVRNSGNTIYF | TGTGCCAGCAGCGTACTAGGGGTCAGGAACTCTGGAAACACCATATATTTT